The clone carrying this T cell receptor beta chain has a count of ten or more. The antigen remains undetermined. The data derive from a study of CD8+CD57+ T cells in acquired aplastic anemia. Whole-study context: DNA per sorted CD4+ or CD8+ sample ranged roughly 0.17 to 27.4 ug, averaging approximately 3.3 ug. Findings and limits, study-wide: Patients shared 25 to 30 CD8+ CDR3 sequences with controls. Patients and controls were not found to differ significantly in CD8+ Simpson's diversity.

CDR3 and TCR beta VDJ profiling relied on a genomic DNA template. TCRdb recomputed calls from the reads with MiXCR, one row per CDR3 protein. The table has 150,000 to 200,000 distinct CDR3 sequences, about three fifths seen once. The CDR3 covers 14 residues. Trimming stripped 1 base from V and 3 bases from J, with 7 bases between. Sequenced input: sorted CD4+, CD8+, or CD8+CD57+ T cells (not recorded which) from PBMCs. The chain combines TRBV12-3 or TRBV12-4 with TRBJ1-5, with D perhaps matching TRBD1 (5 bases). The sequence was collected from a human donor with severe aplastic anemia or a healthy control (not recorded which). CDR3 region: CASSLGQTNQPQHF. Written as DNA, the CDR3 is TGTGCCAGCAGTTTAGGACAGACCAATCAGCCCCAGCATTTT.